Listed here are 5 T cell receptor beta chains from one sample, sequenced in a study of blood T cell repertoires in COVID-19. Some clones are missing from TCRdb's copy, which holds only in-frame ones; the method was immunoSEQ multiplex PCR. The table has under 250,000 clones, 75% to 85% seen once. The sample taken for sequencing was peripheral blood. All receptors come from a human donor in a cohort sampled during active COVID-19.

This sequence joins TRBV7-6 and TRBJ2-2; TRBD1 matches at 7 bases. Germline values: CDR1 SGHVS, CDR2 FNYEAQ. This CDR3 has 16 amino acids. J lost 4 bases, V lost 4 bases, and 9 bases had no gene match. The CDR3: CASSSYRGRSTGELFF. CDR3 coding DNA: TGTGCCAGCAGCTCCTACAGGGGTCGGAGCACCGGGGAGCTGTTTTTT.

The CDR3 sequence is CASSYDLARGETQYF. As DNA, the CDR3 is TGTGCCAGCAGTTACGACCTAGCGCGGGGGGAGACCCAGTACTTC. The genes are TRBV6-5 and TRBJ2-5; 7 bases are shared with TRBD2. V gave up 2 bases and J gave up 5 bases; unmatched junction bases: 8. Germline V gene data show CDR1 as MNHEY and CDR2 as SVGAGI. The CDR3 extends over 15 amino acids.

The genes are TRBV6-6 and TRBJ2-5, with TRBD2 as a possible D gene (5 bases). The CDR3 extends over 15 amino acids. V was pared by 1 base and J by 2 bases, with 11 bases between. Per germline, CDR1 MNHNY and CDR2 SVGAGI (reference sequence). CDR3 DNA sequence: TGTGCCAGCAGTTACTACCGGGATGCTCAAGAGACCCAGTACTTC. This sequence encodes CASSYYRDAQETQYF.

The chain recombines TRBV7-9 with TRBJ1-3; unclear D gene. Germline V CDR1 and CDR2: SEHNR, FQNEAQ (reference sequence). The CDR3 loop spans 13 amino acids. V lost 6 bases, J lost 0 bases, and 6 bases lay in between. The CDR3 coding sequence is TGTGCCAGCAGGGGCAGCTCTGGAAACACCATATATTTT. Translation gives CASRGSSGNTIYF.

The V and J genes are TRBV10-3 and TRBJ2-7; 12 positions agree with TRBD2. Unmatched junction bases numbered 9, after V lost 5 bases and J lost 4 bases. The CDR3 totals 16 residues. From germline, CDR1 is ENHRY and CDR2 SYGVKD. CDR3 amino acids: CAISPMTSGSSYEQYF. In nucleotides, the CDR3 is TGTGCCATCAGTCCTATGACTAGCGGGAGTTCATACGAGCAGTACTTC.